Presented here are 21 T cell receptor beta chains from one specimen sequenced in a study of PD-1 blockade in classical Hodgkin lymphoma (dated by TCRdb to the early 2020s). Libraries were prepared through the immunoSEQ multiplex PCR assay. TCRdb took over this immuneACCESS table, retaining in-frame rearrangements with V and J assigned. Such tables are incomplete; in checked studies, under half of the missing clones stem from an unresolved V gene, and the remainder is unexplained. The sample table holds some 28,000 clones, of which roughly 90% were seen once. Of the sample, more than 0.35% is held by the ten largest clones. The intended sense of this specimen's time point label: newly diagnosed, previously untreated cHL patient sample. CD4+ T cells were purified from thawed PBMCs by magnetic negative selection with a Miltenyi CD4+ T cell isolation kit. Sequencing input: CD4+ T cells from blood. The source of these receptors is a human donor with classical Hodgkin lymphoma.

The rearrangement joins TRBV7-2 to TRBJ2-3, with D hard to call. The germline V gene has CDR1 SGHTA and CDR2 FQGNSA. This CDR3 contains 15 residues. Trimming removed 0 bases from V and 3 bases from J, with 10 bases in between. The CDR3 region is CASSLARIGTDTQYF. The CDR3 DNA reads TGTGCCAGCAGCTTAGCTAGGATTGGGACAGATACGCAGTATTTT.

This clone occurred once. The rearrangement uses TRBV5-3 and TRBJ2-1; 8 bases line up with TRBD2. TRBV5-3 is reported as an ORF; its role is uncertain. The junction had 16 bases not matched to a gene; V was cut back by 0 bases and J by 8 bases. CDR3 size: 18 residues. For the CDR3, the DNA is TGTGCCAGAAGCTTGGGGCCTGAGTATAGCGGGATAGTCGATGAGCAGTTCTTC. Amino acid sequence: CARSLGPEYSGIVDEQFF.

The chain is built from TRBV5-1 and TRBJ2-2; 7 bases align to TRBD2. This CDR3 comprises 15 residues. The J segment lost 5 bases and the V segment lost 4 bases, leaving 8 bases of the junction unmatched. Germline lookup yields CDR1 SGHRS and CDR2 YFSETQ. CDR3 DNA sequence: TGCGCCAGCAGCAGGGGAGGGCCTGGGACCGGGGAGCTGTTTTTT. This gives the protein CASSRGGPGTGELFF. The full variable domain, rest sourced from reference TRBV5-1 and TRBJ2-2, is KAGVTQTPRYLIKTRGQQVTLSCSPISGHRSVSWYQQTPGQGLQFLFEYFSETQRNKGNFPGRFSGRQFSNSRSEMNVSTLELGDSALYLCASSRGGPGTGELFFGEGSRLTVL.

This clone was observed once. V and J are TRBV7-2 and TRBJ2-7; 9 positions agree with TRBD1. Per germline, CDR1 SGHTA and CDR2 FQGNSA. The CDR3 consists of 16 residues. Germline trimming cut 2 bases from V and 3 bases from J; bases unmatched to any gene: 8. The CDR3 is CASSLLGTGIGYEQYF. CDR3 nucleotides: TGTGCCAGCAGCTTATTGGGGACAGGGATTGGCTACGAGCAGTACTTC.

This clone was detected only a few times. The CDR3 DNA reads TGTGCCAGCAGCCCTGAGGCCCTCGGGGAGCTGTTTTTT. Translating gives CASSPEALGELFF. The chain has TRBV7-7 and TRBJ2-2; D is ambiguous. Deletions cut 5 bases from V and 7 bases from J, with 11 bases between. The CDR3 loop spans 13 amino acids. The germline CDR1 and CDR2 sequences are SSHAT and FNYEAQ (reference sequence). The full variable domain, in which reference TRBV7-7 and TRBJ2-2 provide the parts outside the CDR3, is GAGVSQSPRYKVTKRGQDVTLRCDPISSHATLYWYQQALGQGPEFLTYFNYEAQPDKSGLPSDRFSAERPEGSISTLTIQRTEQRDSAMYRCASSPEALGELFFGEGSRLTVL.

V gene TRBV5-6 combines with J gene TRBJ1-4; D is undetermined. Germline V gene lookup returns CDR1 SGHDT and CDR2 YYEEEE. CDR3 size: 15 residues. V was cut by 0 bases and J by 0 bases, with 6 bases left in between. The CDR3 reads CASSLVSATNEKLFF. The CDR3 coding sequence is TGTGCCAGCAGCTTGGTGTCAGCAACTAATGAAAAACTGTTTTTT.

As regards this clone: One end of the junction fails to match germline, which may point to a read error. The genes are TRBV20-1 and TRBJ2-3; 8 nucleotides agree with TRBD2. The CDR3 contains 11 residues. The germline CDR1 and CDR2 sequences are DFQATT and SNEGSKA (reference sequence). CDR3 region: CSTRLGTRVGF. The CDR3 DNA sequence: TGCAGTACGAGGCTAGGGACTAGGGTGGGTTTT.

There are a few counts of this clone. The chain joins TRBV7-2 to TRBJ2-3; D uncertain. Germline V gene data show CDR1 as SGHTA and CDR2 as FQGNSA. V was pared by 0 bases and J by 6 bases, with 13 bases between. This CDR3 has 15 residues. The CDR3 here is CASSLAHDIFDTQYF. The CDR3 bases are TGTGCCAGCAGCTTAGCCCACGACATCTTCGATACGCAGTATTTT.

The chain uses TRBV10-3 and TRBJ2-2, with 9 positions matching TRBD2. The CDR3 sequence is 17 residues long. V was pared by 7 bases and J by 1 base, with 10 bases of the junction left unmatched. Looked up from germline, CDR1 is ENHRY and CDR2 is SYGVKD. The CDR3 sequence: CAITWAGGPGNTGELFF. The CDR3 coding sequence is TGTGCCATCACCTGGGCGGGAGGGCCTGGGAACACCGGGGAGCTGTTTTTT.

V usage is TRBV28 and J usage is TRBJ2-2; 8 nucleotides match TRBD2. The CDR3 contains 16 residues. Germline V gene data show CDR1 as MDHEN and CDR2 as SYDVKM. Unmatched junction bases numbered 10, after V lost 7 bases and J lost 3 bases. As DNA, the CDR3 is TGTGCCAGCACAAGGCCGGGACTAGTGTACACCGGGGAGCTGTTTTTT. This encodes CASTRPGLVYTGELFF.

This clone has more than one count but fewer than ten. V usage is TRBV7-2 and J usage is TRBJ1-2; 7 bases align to TRBD1. The CDR3 runs to 13 residues. The V gene's germline CDR1 is SGHTA and CDR2 FQGNSA. Unmatched junction bases numbered 6, after V lost 4 bases and J lost 7 bases. CDR3 protein: CASSSDRVAGYTF. CDR3 coding DNA: TGTGCCAGCAGCTCTGACAGGGTCGCTGGCTACACCTTC. Supplemented by reference TRBV7-2 and TRBJ1-2, the full variable domain reads GAGVSQSPSNKVTEKGKDVELRCDPISGHTALYWYRQSLGQGLEFLIYFQGNSAPDKSGLPSDRFSAERTGGSVSTLTIQRTQQEDSAVYLCASSSDRVAGYTFGSGTRLTVV.

The sample holds one count of this clone. V and J are TRBV6-1 and TRBJ2-7; D possibly corresponds to TRBD2 (5 bases). V was clipped by 2 bases and J by 2 bases, with 13 bases between them. Germline V gene sequence: CDR1 MNHNS, CDR2 SASEGT. This CDR3 contains 15 residues. CDR3 amino acids: CASSESLPGTYEQYF. CDR3 coding DNA: TGTGCCAGCAGTGAATCCCTCCCGGGGACCTACGAGCAGTACTTC.

The chain is built from TRBV19 and TRBJ2-1; 10 bases agree with TRBD2. The CDR3 has 13 residues. Germline V gene data show CDR1 as LNHDA and CDR2 as SQIVND (reference sequence). V was clipped by 5 bases and J by 9 bases; unmatched bases: 4. In DNA form, the CDR3 reads TGTGCCAGTAGTGTAGCGGGAGGCACTGAGCAGTTCTTC. Translation gives CASSVAGGTEQFF.

The chain links TRBV7-8 to TRBJ1-5; D gene uncertain. The CDR3 extends over 15 amino acids. V dropped 1 base and J dropped 0 bases, with 7 bases sitting between them. Germline V CDR1 and CDR2: SGHVS, FQNEAQ. CDR3 region: CASSLGITSNQPQHF. CDR3 DNA sequence: TGTGCCAGCAGCTTAGGGATCACTAGCAATCAGCCCCAGCATTTT.

The chain carries TRBV7-2 and TRBJ2-3; TRBD2 matches at 15 bases. Germline values: CDR1 SGHTA, CDR2 FQGNSA. The CDR3 has 16 residues. V shed 4 bases, J shed 5 bases, and the junction held 4 bases outside the gene matches. CDR3 loop: CASSSPGLAGGDTQYF. As DNA, the CDR3 is TGTGCCAGCAGCTCTCCGGGACTAGCGGGAGGAGATACGCAGTATTTT.

V is TRBV10-1 and J is TRBJ1-5; D is possibly TRBD1 (6 bases). This CDR3 has 14 amino acids. The germline V and J ends were trimmed by 8 bases and 6 bases, with 17 bases remaining between them. The germline gives CDR1 WNHNN, CDR2 SYGVQD (reference sequence). The CDR3 loop is CASEQSTGCQPQHF. In DNA, the CDR3 is TGCGCCAGCGAACAATCCACAGGGTGTCAGCCCCAGCATTTT.

This chain uses TRBV18 with TRBJ1-2, with 10 nucleotides matching TRBD1. The CDR3 extends over 14 amino acids. Germline-derived CDR1 and CDR2 are KGHSH and LQKENI. The V gene end was trimmed by 1 base and the J gene end by 6 bases; junction bases not matched to a gene: 2. CDR3 amino acids: CASSPQGTGDGYTF. The CDR3 region has the DNA TGTGCCAGCTCACCACAGGGGACAGGGGATGGCTACACCTTC.

V gene TRBV6-5 combines with J gene TRBJ2-1; D remains ambiguous. Trimming left V 6 bases short and J 9 bases short, with 18 bases between. Germline V gives CDR1 MNHEY, CDR2 SVGAGI. CDR3 length: 14 amino acids. The CDR3 protein is CASREGRTSSEQFF. CDR3 DNA sequence: TGTGCCAGCAGGGAAGGCCGGACGTCAAGTGAGCAGTTCTTC.

V usage is TRBV5-5 and J usage is TRBJ1-1, with 7 bases matching TRBD1. This CDR3 is 16 amino acids long. Per the germline V gene, CDR1 is SGHKS and CDR2 is YYEKEE (reference sequence). The V gene end was trimmed by 0 bases and the J gene end by 8 bases; junction bases not matched to a gene: 13. CDR3 nucleotides: TGTGCCAGCAGCTTGGATGTGGGAGGGGGCCATTCAGAAGCTTTCTTT. Residues: CASSLDVGGGHSEAFF.

The V and J genes are TRBV5-1 and TRBJ2-6; TRBD2 aligns across 8 bases. The CDR3 runs to 17 residues. CDR1 and CDR2 from the germline V gene are SGHRS and YFSETQ. V shed 0 bases and J 0 bases; nucleotides not matched to a gene: 2. The CDR3 loop is CASSLVAGGSGANVLTF. Written as DNA, the CDR3 is TGCGCCAGCAGCTTGGTTGCGGGGGGCTCTGGGGCCAACGTCCTGACTTTC. The full variable domain, rest sourced from reference TRBV5-1 and TRBJ2-6, is KAGVTQTPRYLIKTRGQQVTLSCSPISGHRSVSWYQQTPGQGLQFLFEYFSETQRNKGNFPGRFSGRQFSNSRSEMNVSTLELGDSALYLCASSLVAGGSGANVLTFGAGSRLTVL.

This clone was observed a few times. The CDR3 DNA reads TGTGCCAGCAGCCCCCCGACAGACTACTATGGCTACACCTTC. Its translation: CASSPPTDYYGYTF. The chain links TRBV11-2 to TRBJ1-2, with D possibly being TRBD1 (5 bases). In germline, CDR1 is SGHAT, CDR2 FQNNGV. V gave up 5 bases and J gave up 3 bases, with 13 bases separating them. This CDR3 is built from 14 residues.